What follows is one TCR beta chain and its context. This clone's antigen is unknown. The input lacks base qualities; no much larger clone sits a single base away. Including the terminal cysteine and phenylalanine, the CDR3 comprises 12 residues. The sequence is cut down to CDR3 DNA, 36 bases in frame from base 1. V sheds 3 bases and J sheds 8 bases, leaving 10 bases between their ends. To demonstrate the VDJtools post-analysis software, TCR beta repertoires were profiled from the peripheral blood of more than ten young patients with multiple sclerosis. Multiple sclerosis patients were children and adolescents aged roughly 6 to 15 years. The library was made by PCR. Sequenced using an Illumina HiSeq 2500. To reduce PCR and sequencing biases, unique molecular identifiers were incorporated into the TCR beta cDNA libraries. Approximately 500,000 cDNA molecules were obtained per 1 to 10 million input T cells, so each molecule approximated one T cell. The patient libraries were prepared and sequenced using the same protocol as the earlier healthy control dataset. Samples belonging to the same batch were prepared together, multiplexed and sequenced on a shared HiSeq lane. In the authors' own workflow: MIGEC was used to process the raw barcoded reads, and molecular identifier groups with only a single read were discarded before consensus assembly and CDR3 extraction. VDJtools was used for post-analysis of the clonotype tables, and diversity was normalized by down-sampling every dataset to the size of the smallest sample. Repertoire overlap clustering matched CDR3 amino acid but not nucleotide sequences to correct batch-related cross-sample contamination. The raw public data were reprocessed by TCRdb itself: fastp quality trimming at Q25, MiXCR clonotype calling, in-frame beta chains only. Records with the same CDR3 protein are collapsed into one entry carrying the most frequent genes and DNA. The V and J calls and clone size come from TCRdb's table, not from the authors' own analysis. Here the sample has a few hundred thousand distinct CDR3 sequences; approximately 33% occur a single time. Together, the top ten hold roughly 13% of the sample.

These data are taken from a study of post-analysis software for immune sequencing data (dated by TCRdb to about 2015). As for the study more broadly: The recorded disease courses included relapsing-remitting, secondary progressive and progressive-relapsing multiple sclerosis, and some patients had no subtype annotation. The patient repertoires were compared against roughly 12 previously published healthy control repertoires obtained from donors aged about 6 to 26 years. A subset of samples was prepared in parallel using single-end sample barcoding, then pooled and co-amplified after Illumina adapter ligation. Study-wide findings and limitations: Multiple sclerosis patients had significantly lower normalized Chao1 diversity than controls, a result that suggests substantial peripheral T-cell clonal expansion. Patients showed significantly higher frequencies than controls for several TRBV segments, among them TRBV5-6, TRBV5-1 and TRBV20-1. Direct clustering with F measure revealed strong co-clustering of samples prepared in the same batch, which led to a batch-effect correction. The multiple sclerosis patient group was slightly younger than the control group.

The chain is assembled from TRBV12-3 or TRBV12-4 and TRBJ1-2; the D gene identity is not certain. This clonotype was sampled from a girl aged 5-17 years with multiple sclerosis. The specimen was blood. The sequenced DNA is TGTGCCAGCAGTTTTCTAAACCGGGGCTACACCTTC. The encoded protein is CASSFLNRGYTF.